This is a list of T cell receptor beta chains from one sample in a study of shared clonotypes between healthy human individuals. Using immunoSEQ multiplex PCR, the repertoire was profiled, and TCRdb retains in-frame clones only, with some absent. The sample consists of some 2.3 million clones, 85% to 95% of them appearing once. The sequencing input was naive CD4+ T cells from PBMCs. Source of these receptors: a man between 18 and 29 years old in good health. Some clones in this sample may be carry-over from other donors' samples. The CDR3 runs from the conserved cysteine through the conserved F or W. A D gene is named only where the DNA matches it firmly. Clone size is given for some rows only: seen once, a few or many times, or a class if the clone is expanded.

TRBJ2-3 | TRBV6-6 | - | TRBD1 | CASSYSIRGPTDTQYF
TRBJ1-1 | TRBV29-1 | - | - | CSVDGGEAFF
TRBJ2-1 | TRBV7-3 | - | - | CASSLTRTTSYNEQFF
TRBJ2-2 | TRBV5-1 | - | - | CASSSDPSGELFF
TRBJ2-3 | TRBV11-2 | - | TRBD1 | CASSRDRSPDTQYF
TRBJ1-5 | TRBV18 | - | - | CASSPKGVAAEPNQPQHF
TRBJ1-5 | TRBV6-1 | - | - | CASRATNQPQHF
TRBJ2-5 | TRBV28 | once | TRBD2 | CASGSRLAGGMETQYF
TRBJ2-2 | TRBV9 | - | - | CASSRDGSTGELFF
TRBJ2-6 | TRBV28 | - | - | CASSPSRAYGANVLTF
TRBJ1-3 | TRBV7-9 | - | - | CASSPEGSGNTIYF
TRBJ2-2 | TRBV2 | - | TRBD2 | CASRPQRGNTGELFF
TRBJ2-3 | TRBV30 | - | TRBD2 | CAWSVLAGVDTQYF
TRBJ2-1 | TRBV7-2 | - | - | CASSAQGHQSSYNEQFF
TRBJ2-7 | TRBV6-5 | - | TRBD2 | CASSYGAGVYEQYF
TRBJ2-7 | TRBV4-1 | - | TRBD2 | CASSQLKGLAGIQNYEQYF
TRBJ2-7 | TRBV5-4 | - | TRBD2 | CASREVAGGPTDEQYF
TRBJ2-3 | TRBV9 | - | - | CASSGEGSTDTQYF
TRBJ2-2 | TRBV7-3 | - | - | CASSMYRDNTGELFF
TRBJ1-2 | TRBV7-9 | - | - | CASSLPAVNYGYTF
TRBJ2-7 | TRBV14 | - | - | CASSQDLGLQGKYEQYF
TRBJ2-3 | TRBV7-2 | - | - | CASSLEGLTGDTQYF
- | TRBV29-1 | - | - | CSVATSPTYEQYF
TRBJ1-1 | TRBV5-1 | once | - | CASSFTGSTEAFF
TRBJ2-2 | TRBV7-3 | - | TRBD1 | CASSLGRGTGELFF
TRBJ2-5 | TRBV5-1 | - | - | CASSYGGLEETQYF
TRBJ2-5 | TRBV27 | - | - | CASSLSWGFQETQYF
TRBJ2-5 | TRBV9 | - | TRBD2 | CASSVATSGSGLETQYF
TRBJ2-1 | TRBV10-2 | - | - | CATRLMGMGHNEQFF
TRBJ2-3 | TRBV7-3 | - | - | CASSPSPSTDTQYF
TRBJ1-2 | TRBV5-6 | - | - | CASSLDRDYGYTF
TRBJ1-2 | TRBV28 | once | - | CATSGRNEGYTF
TRBJ2-1 | TRBV7-2 | - | - | CASSLGWNEQFF
TRBJ2-1 | TRBV28 | - | TRBD1 | CASPSGRDRGSYNEQFF
TRBJ1-2 | TRBV7-2 | - | - | CASSMGYGYTF
TRBJ1-1 | TRBV10-3 | - | TRBD1 | CAISDQPTGVNTEAFF
TRBJ2-5 | TRBV7-2 | once | TRBD2 | CASRHRLAGGEETQYF
TRBJ2-2 | TRBV6-5 | - | TRBD1 | CASSYRQGATGELFF
TRBJ2-7 | TRBV9 | - | - | CASSPQNRPEGEQYF
TRBJ2-7 | TRBV27 | - | - | CASSLRGVSHEQYF
TRBJ1-5 | TRBV18 | - | TRBD1 | CASSDKDRNQPQHF
TRBJ1-1 | TRBV2 | - | TRBD1 | CASSERQGENEAFF
TRBJ2-3 | TRBV29-1 | - | - | CSATVGGTDTQYF
TRBJ2-7 | TRBV5-1 | - | - | CASSLQGEGYEQYF
TRBJ1-5 | TRBV5-1 | - | - | CASSPDGNSNQPQHF
TRBJ1-2 | TRBV15 | once | - | CATSRGSWEGYTF
TRBJ1-3 | TRBV5-8 | - | - | CAESSGNTIYF
TRBJ1-5 | TRBV2 | - | TRBD1 | CASISDRGGQPQHF
TRBJ2-7 | TRBV2 | - | - | CASSEQEARYEQYF
TRBJ2-2 | TRBV7-9 | - | - | CASSSAVNTGELFF
TRBJ1-1 | TRBV4-2 | - | - | CASSQEAGNTLKMAFF
TRBJ2-7 | TRBV9 | once | - | CASSPRAGTGNYEQYF
TRBJ2-7 | TRBV15 | - | - | CATSREKLGSYEQYF
TRBJ2-1 | TRBV6-5 | - | - | CASSYGQGDNEQFF
TRBJ2-2 | TRBV5-1 | once | - | CASSSDTNTGELFF
TRBJ1-1 | TRBV30 | - | - | CAWSVRAVTEAFF
TRBJ1-1 | TRBV7-2 | - | - | CASSPLSANTEAFF
TRBJ1-1 | TRBV7-9 | - | TRBD1 | CASSLGLGGTVNTEAFF
TRBJ2-7 | TRBV28 | - | TRBD1 | CASSSLGQGFYEQYF